This TCR beta chain was sequenced for a study of blood T cells in healthy people across ages. Isolating PBMCs gave at least 6.5 million of these cells per sample. A J-beta primer mix and a sample-barcoded 5' primer were used in a second PCR of roughly 7 to 12 cycles. TCRdb re-analysed the 5' RACE reads in MiXCR, keeping a single row per CDR3 protein. The table lists over 1,500,000 distinct CDR3 sequences, roughly 52% of them singletons, with around 2.1% in the top ten. V trimming: 2 bases; J trimming: 2 bases; junction bases outside the gene matches: 6. Per the germline V gene, CDR1 is SGHDN and CDR2 is FVKESK. CDR3 length equals 16 residues.

This clonotype originated in a woman in her thirties or forties in good health. The sequenced material came from blood. The V call is TRBV14, the J call TRBJ2-3, with 8 nucleotides matching TRBD1. The CDR3 protein is CASSQKIRGLTDTQYF. Written as DNA, the CDR3 is TGTGCCAGCAGCCAAAAAATCAGGGGGCTCACAGATACGCAGTATTTT. Full variable domain (outside the CDR3, taken from reference TRBV14 and TRBJ2-3): EAGVTQFPSHSVIEKGQTVTLRCDPISGHDNLYWYRRVMGKEIKFLLHFVKESKQDESGMPNNRFLAERTGGTYSTLKVQPAELEDSGVYFCASSQKIRGLTDTQYFGPGTRLTVL.